What follows are 20 T cell receptor beta chains derived from one specimen sequenced in a study of blood T cell repertoires in COVID-19. TCRdb's table, derived via immunoSEQ multiplex PCR, lists solely in-frame clones and lacks some. There are about 63,000 clones in the sample; roughly 85% occur only once, and over 30% lies in the top ten. Sequenced input: peripheral blood. The receptors originated from a human donor in a cohort sampled during active COVID-19.

This chain joins TRBV4-2 and TRBJ2-4; the D is unclear. Germline V gene lookup returns CDR1 LGHNA and CDR2 YNFKEQ. This CDR3 spans 16 amino acids. V was trimmed by 2 bases and J by 4 bases, leaving 15 bases between them. CDR3 sequence (DNA): TGTGCCAGCAGCCAACGGTTGGCGGCGGAAAAAAACATTCAGTACTTC. Its protein product is CASSQRLAAEKNIQYF.

The chain employs TRBV18 and TRBJ1-1; 10 bases are shared with TRBD1. Germline V gene data show CDR1 as KGHSH and CDR2 as LQKENI. The CDR3 loop spans 17 amino acids. The J segment lost 1 base and the V segment lost 0 bases, leaving 5 bases of the junction unmatched. CDR3 sequence (DNA): TGTGCCAGCTCACCACCCGGGACAGGGGTTGCGAACACTGAAGCTTTCTTT. Its protein product is CASSPPGTGVANTEAFF.

V and J are TRBV2 and TRBJ1-1, with 9 bases that match TRBD1. CDR1 and CDR2 (germline): SNHLY, FYNNEI. After removal of 9 bases from V and 4 bases from J, the junction contained 6 bases not matched to a gene. This CDR3 has 13 residues. The CDR3 loop is CASARTGVTEAFF. The CDR3 nucleotides are TGTGCCAGTGCGAGGACAGGGGTCACTGAAGCTTTCTTT.

This chain links TRBV5-1 with TRBJ1-6; 7 bases are shared with TRBD1. V was pared by 4 bases and J by 6 bases, with 16 bases of the junction left unmatched. CDR3 length equals 18 residues. Germline V CDR1 and CDR2: SGHRS, YFSETQ. CDR3 loop: CASSPLAQGTAANSPLHF. The CDR3 nucleotides read TGCGCCAGCAGCCCGCTCGCGCAAGGGACAGCCGCTAATTCACCCCTCCACTTT.

The chain combines TRBV5-4 with TRBJ2-7; D is possibly TRBD1 (7 bases). Trimming pared 7 bases from V and 0 bases from J, leaving 17 bases between. This CDR3 comprises 15 residues. Germline V gene lookup returns CDR1 SGHNT and CDR2 YYREEE (reference sequence). The CDR3 coding sequence is TGTGCCAGCCGGGCAGGGGGGATCTCCTCCTACGAGCAGTACTTC. It encodes CASRAGGISSYEQYF. Supplemented by reference TRBV5-4 and TRBJ2-7, the full variable domain reads ETGVTQSPTHLIKTRGQQVTLRCSSQSGHNTVSWYQQALGQGPQFIFQYYREEENGRGNFPPRFSGLQFPNYSSELNVNALELDDSALYLCASRAGGISSYEQYFGPGTRLTVT.

The V and J genes are TRBV14 and TRBJ2-1; a weak D match, TRBD1 (5 bases). Germline-derived CDR1 and CDR2 are SGHDN and FVKESK. The ends were cut back, 0 bases at V and 9 bases at J, with 12 bases in the middle. The CDR3 length is 14 residues. DNA of the CDR3: TGTGCCAGCAGCCAAGAGTTACGACAGAGTGAGCAGTTCTTC. This codes for CASSQELRQSEQFF.

The gene calls are TRBV6-5 and TRBJ1-2, with D perhaps TRBD1 (6 bases). Germline loops: CDR1 MNHEY, CDR2 SVGAGI. Trimming took off 2 bases at V and 4 bases at J, with 14 bases between the two ends. The CDR3 is 15 residues long. CDR3 DNA sequence: TGTGCCAGCAGTTACAGGGCAGGGGAAACCTATGGCTACACCTTC. Its translation is CASSYRAGETYGYTF.

This chain links TRBV11-2 with TRBJ2-1; perhaps TRBD2 as D (5 bases). The CDR3 runs to 15 residues. The germline CDR1 and CDR2 sequences are SGHAT and FQNNGV. V was pared by 5 bases and J by 2 bases, with 13 bases between. The CDR3 loop is CASSLGEPPYNEQFF. As DNA, the CDR3 is TGTGCCAGCAGCCTTGGGGAGCCGCCCTACAATGAGCAGTTCTTC.

Written as DNA, the CDR3 is TGTGCCAGTAGTATACCCCGGGCAGCGGGCCCCCAGCATTTT. Translation gives CASSIPRAAGPQHF. The chain is built from TRBV19 and TRBJ1-5; D is uncertain. The CDR3 runs to 14 residues. Trimming shortened V by 2 bases and J by 10 bases, and 15 bases separated the two germline ends. Germline-derived CDR1 and CDR2 are LNHDA and SQIVND (reference sequence).

With respect to this clone: Other DNA sequences within the sample encode an identical CDR3. In DNA form, the CDR3 reads TGTGCCAGCAGCCCCACCGACAGCCAAGAGACCCAGTACTTC. Its protein is CASSPTDSQETQYF. This chain joins TRBV9 and TRBJ2-5; perhaps TRBD1 as D (5 bases). CDR3 size: 14 residues. Germline V lookup: CDR1 SGDLS, CDR2 YYNGEE. The V end was cut by 4 bases, the J end by 1 base, with 11 bases between.

This clone was counted only a few times. The chain carries TRBV27 and TRBJ2-1; 8 bases map to TRBD1. The germline gives CDR1 MNHEY, CDR2 SMNVEV (reference sequence). The junction had 8 bases not matched to a gene; V was cut back by 5 bases and J by 8 bases. This CDR3 region has 14 residues. CDR3 sequence: CASSLSTGVDEQFF. CDR3 DNA sequence: TGTGCCAGCAGTCTTTCGACAGGGGTCGATGAGCAGTTCTTC.

Only a few counts were recorded for this clone. The chain joins TRBV23-1 to TRBJ1-6; the D gene is possibly TRBD1 (5 bases). TRBV23-1 carries the ORF label, with uncertain function. The CDR3 contains 16 residues. V shed 0 bases and J shed 7 bases, with 13 bases lying between them. The CDR3 bases are TGCGCCAGCAGTCAATCGCATCCAGGGCGGAATTCACCCCTCCACTTT. Translating it yields CASSQSHPGRNSPLHF.

The rearrangement links TRBV9 to TRBJ1-2; a weak D match, TRBD1 (5 bases). Germline CDR1 is SGDLS and CDR2 is YYNGEE. The CDR3 consists of 14 residues. Trimming removed 3 bases at V and 4 bases at J, with 13 bases between. CDR3 amino acids: CASSASRGSYGYTF. CDR3 DNA sequence: TGTGCCAGCAGCGCCTCTAGGGGAAGCTATGGCTACACCTTC.

The chain has TRBV15 and TRBJ1-5; D may be TRBD1 (6 bases). The CDR3 runs to 17 residues. Trimming cost V 3 bases and J 5 bases, with 20 bases left between them. The germline CDR1 and CDR2 sequences are LNHNV and YYDKDF (reference sequence). CDR3 nucleotide sequence: TGTGCCACCAGCAGGGAGATGCCACAGGGAATAGATCAGCCCCAGCATTTT. Translation: CATSREMPQGIDQPQHF.

The chain has TRBV9 and TRBJ1-4, with TRBD1 identical over 9 bases. V was clipped by 4 bases and J by 7 bases; unmatched bases: 8. This CDR3 is built from 15 residues. Germline V gives CDR1 SGDLS, CDR2 YYNGEE. The CDR3 DNA follows: TGTGCCAGCAGCCCGTCAGGGACAGGGTTTGAAAAACTGTTTTTT. This codes for CASSPSGTGFEKLFF. Combining the CDR3 with reference TRBV9 and TRBJ1-4 gives the whole variable domain DSGVTQTPKHLITATGQRVTLRCSPRSGDLSVYWYQQSLDQGLQFLIQYYNGEERAKGNILERFSAQQFPDLHSELNLSSLELGDSALYFCASSPSGTGFEKLFFGSGTQLSVL.

The chain has TRBV7-9 and TRBJ2-5; D might be TRBD1 (7 bases). V was clipped by 2 bases and J by 2 bases, with 9 bases between them. Germline V gene data show CDR1 as SEHNR and CDR2 as FQNEAQ (reference sequence). The CDR3 totals 14 residues. In DNA form, the CDR3 reads TGTGCCAGCAGCTTACCAGGGGGGCAAGAGACCCAGTACTTC. Translated, it gives CASSLPGGQETQYF.

The CDR3 DNA reads TGTGCCAGTAGTCCCGACTATGGCTACACCTTC. Encoded protein: CASSPDYGYTF. The chain is built from TRBV19 and TRBJ1-2; D call uncertain. The V and J ends lost 5 bases and 3 bases respectively, with 4 bases between them. CDR1 is LNHDA, CDR2 SQIVND, per germline (reference sequence). The CDR3 spans 11 residues.

The J gene is TRBJ2-1, the V gene TRBV5-1, with D perhaps matching TRBD2 (6 bases). The V end lost 2 bases, the J end lost 5 bases, and 14 bases lay between the germline ends. Germline loops: CDR1 SGHRS, CDR2 YFSETQ. The CDR3 has 15 residues. CDR3 nucleotides: TGCGCCAGCAGCTTAGCATTGGCGGGAAACAATGAGCAGTTCTTC. Its protein is CASSLALAGNNEQFF. Supplemented by reference TRBV5-1 and TRBJ2-1, the full variable domain reads KAGVTQTPRYLIKTRGQQVTLSCSPISGHRSVSWYQQTPGQGLQFLFEYFSETQRNKGNFPGRFSGRQFSNSRSEMNVSTLELGDSALYLCASSLALAGNNEQFFGPGTRLTVL.

The rearrangement joins TRBV5-1 to TRBJ2-1; D is possibly TRBD2 (5 bases). V was trimmed by 5 bases and J by 5 bases, leaving 20 bases between them. Germline CDR1 SGHRS, CDR2 YFSETQ. CDR3 length equals 16 residues. The chain's CDR3 is CASRAWSGSLNNEQFF. The CDR3 DNA follows: TGCGCCAGCAGGGCCTGGTCGGGGTCTCTGAACAATGAGCAGTTCTTC.

This clone was counted many times. The gene calls are TRBV19 and TRBJ2-5, with D possibly being TRBD2 (6 bases). Between the trimmed V and J ends, which lost 8 bases and 4 bases, there was a span of 14 bases. The germline gives CDR1 LNHDA, CDR2 SQIVND (reference sequence). There are 13 residues in the CDR3. CDR3 nucleotides: TGTGCCAGTGGGACGGGAGTGGGAGAGACCCAGTACTTC. As protein: CASGTGVGETQYF.